The entry that follows covers one T cell receptor (beta chain) sequence. Its antigen remains unidentified. TCRdb passed the RT-PCR reads through MiXCR, listing each CDR3 protein once. The repertoire holds hundreds of thousands of distinct CDR3 sequences, with roughly 13% as singletons. This record comes from a study of response to subunit inactivated influenza vaccine. General observations from the study: T cells newly recruited by each seasonal influenza vaccination are few, the authors suggested.

The receptor was derived from a middle-aged man who received an inactivated influenza vaccine. The sequencing here drew on PBMCs from blood, taken 35 to 45 days after vaccination.

The CDR3 DNA follows: TGTGCCAGTAGGTGGACAGGCCTGAACACTGAAGCTTTCTTT. Its protein product is CASRWTGLNTEAFF. The chain combines TRBV19 with TRBJ1-1; 7 nucleotides align to TRBD1. Per the germline V gene, CDR1 is LNHDA and CDR2 is SQIVND (reference sequence). The CDR3 totals 14 residues. The ends lost 6 bases at V and 0 bases at J; junction bases unmatched: 4.